This T cell receptor (beta chain) was obtained from a study of blood T cell repertoires in COVID-19. Whole-study context: Spain, Italy and the United States supplied samples that represented acute and convalescent COVID-19. T cells, B-cell-depleted T cells, or PBMCs supplied cDNA or gDNA.

As originally analysed: Researchers report that nucleated cell counts were estimated from reference gene primer amplification. Libraries were prepared by immunoSEQ multiplex PCR; TCRdb keeps only in-frame clonotypes and omits some of them. V and J calls and clone size come straight from that table; D and trimming were deduced from the DNA. The profile shows under 30,000 clones, 75% to 90% of them singletons. V dropped 2 bases and J dropped 5 bases, with 16 bases sitting between them. Germline CDR1 is GTSNPN and CDR2 is SVGIG (reference sequence). CDR3 length: 14 amino acids. This chain uses TRBV30 with TRBJ2-7; D possibly corresponds to TRBD2 (5 bases). The sequence derives from a human donor in a cohort sampled during active COVID-19. Sequencing input: peripheral blood. In DNA, the CDR3 is TGTGCCTGGAGTCAAGGGTCAGGCGGGCACGAGCAGTACTTC. Its translation is CAWSQGSGGHEQYF.